This TCR beta chain was profiled in a study of metastatic and nonmetastatic thyroid tumors. Study summary: Repertoires of blood and of tissue (tumor or nodule) from malignant and benign thyroid patients were compared.

Study results and limitations: The study reportedly found significantly higher TCR beta diversity in malignant thyroid tumors than benign nodules, in blood and tumor.

This clone was counted between two and nine times. Its antigen is not identified. A read error may account for a junction end that differs from germline. Ahead of thyroid surgery, no patient had received treatment of any kind. Authors' processing steps: What underpinned the distant-metastasis classifier for papillary thyroid cancer was the set of CDR3 differences across clinicopathological groups. With MiXCR, TCRdb called clones anew from the PCR reads. The V and J calls follow TCRdb's processing rather than the paper's. Found here are 3,700 or so clones, around a third of them singletons; the top ten hold about 28%. Material for sequencing was adjacent normal tissue. This clonotype originated in a male donor with papillary thyroid cancer or a benign thyroid nodule (not recorded which). Some clones in this sample may be carry-over from other donors' samples.

DNA of the CDR3: TGCAGCGCCTTGGACAGGGAGGGAGACGAGCAGTATTTC. Translated, it gives CSALDREGDEQYF. The rearrangement joins TRBV29-1 to TRBJ2-7, with D perhaps TRBD1 (8 bases). CDR1 and CDR2 (germline): SQVTM, ANQGSEA. The CDR3 is 13 residues long.